This T cell receptor beta chain was found in a study of blood T cell repertoires in COVID-19. Study overall: Italy, Spain and the United States were the sources of the convalescent and acute COVID-19 samples. Sample material is recorded as cDNA or gDNA derived from T cells, B-cell-depleted T cells, or PBMCs.

Original methodology: The authors estimated nucleated cell counts from reference gene primer amplification. TCRdb keeps only in-frame clones here, not all; method: immunoSEQ multiplex PCR. The D gene and trimming were derived from the DNA, and the V and J assignments and clone size from that table. The sample lists roughly 100,000 clones; over 75% were seen once. Germline-derived CDR1 and CDR2 are LGHNT and FRNRAP. The CDR3 has 16 amino acids. The germline V and J ends were trimmed by 5 bases and 2 bases, with 18 bases remaining between them. J is TRBJ2-5 and V is TRBV12-5; D is perhaps TRBD2 (6 bases). This sequence originates from a man between 70 and 80 years old with acute or convalescent COVID-19. Sequencing input: peripheral blood. For the CDR3, the DNA is TGTGCTAGTGGTCGTTCTAGCGTCAGTGCGCAAGAGACCCAGTACTTC. Translated, it gives CASGRSSVSAQETQYF.